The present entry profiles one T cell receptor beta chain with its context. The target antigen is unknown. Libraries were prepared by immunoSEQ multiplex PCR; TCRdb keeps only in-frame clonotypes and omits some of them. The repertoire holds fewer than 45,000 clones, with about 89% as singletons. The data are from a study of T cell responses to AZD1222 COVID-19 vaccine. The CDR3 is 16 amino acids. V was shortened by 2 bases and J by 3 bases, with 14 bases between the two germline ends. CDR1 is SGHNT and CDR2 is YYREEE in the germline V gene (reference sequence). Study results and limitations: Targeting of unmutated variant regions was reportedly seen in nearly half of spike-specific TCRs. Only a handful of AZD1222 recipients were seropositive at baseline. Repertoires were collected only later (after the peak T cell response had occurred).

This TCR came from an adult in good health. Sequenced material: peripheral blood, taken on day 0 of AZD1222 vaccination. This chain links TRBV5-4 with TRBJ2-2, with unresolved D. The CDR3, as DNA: TGTGCCAGCAGCTTAGGCCCGTTCGAGGACACCGGGGAGCTGTTTTTT. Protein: CASSLGPFEDTGELFF.